The 21 T cell receptor beta chains presented below share a single source sample, sequenced in a study of blood T cells in healthy people across ages. A second about 6 to 12 cycle PCR used barcoded and J-beta primers. TCRdb itself ran the 5' RACE reads through MiXCR, one entry per CDR3 protein. The profile shows about 800,000 distinct CDR3 sequences, 46% of them singletons. Material for sequencing was blood. Every receptor here comes from a man older than 75 in good health.

The rearrangement joins TRBV1 to TRBJ2-1; the table gives TRBD1 as D, unverified against the DNA. TRBV1 counts as a pseudogene. The CDR3 extends over 15 amino acids. CDR3 region: CTSSPTDPSEDEQFF. The CDR3 region has the DNA TGCACCAGCAGCCCTACGGACCCCTCAGAGGATGAGCAGTTCTTC.

The chain uses TRBV29-1 and TRBJ2-4; 9 bases are a match to TRBD1. Matching the DNA end better, TRBJ2-5 makes the J call doubtful. Germline CDR1 is SQVTM and CDR2 is ANQGSEA. The CDR3 is 16 residues long. The CDR3 DNA reads as TGCAGCGTTGAAGGGGGGACAGGGTTGGGACGAGAGACCCAGTACTTC. Protein sequence: CSVEGGTGLGRETQYF.

About this clonotype itself: This may stem from a read error, because a much larger clone lies one nucleotide away. The V gene is TRBV7-2, the J gene TRBJ2-5, with D perhaps TRBD1 (6 bases). Germline lookup yields CDR1 SGHTA and CDR2 FQGNSA. CDR3 size: 13 residues. Trimming shortened V by 1 base and J by 7 bases, and 10 bases separated the two germline ends. The CDR3 loop reads CASSLDHRVTQYF. The CDR3 DNA is TGTGCCAGCAGCTTAGATCACAGGGTGACCCAGTACTTC.

This chain joins TRBV24-1 and TRBJ2-1; 8 nucleotides align to TRBD2. V lost 4 bases and J lost 15; bases outside the gene matches: 4. The CDR3 sequence is 11 residues long. Looked up from germline, CDR1 is KGHDR and CDR2 is SFDVKD. The CDR3 region is CATSEREVRFF. The CDR3 region has the DNA TGTGCCACCAGTGAGCGGGAGGTAAGGTTCTTC.

Of note for this clonotype: A much larger clone differs from this one at a single base, so this may be a read error. The CDR3: CASSLATGAFF. The CDR3 bases are TGTGCCAGCAGTTTAGCAACTGGAGCTTTCTTT. The chain combines TRBV12-3 or TRBV12-4 with TRBJ1-1, with D unclear. The CDR3 has 11 residues.

This clonotype was seen more than once but under ten times. CDR3 sequence (DNA): TGCAGTGCTCCCACGGATGCGACGAGCACAGATACGCAGTATTTT. This gives the protein CSAPTDATSTDTQYF. The chain joins TRBV20-1 to TRBJ2-3, with D hard to call. Germline V gene data show CDR1 as DFQATT and CDR2 as SNEGSKA (reference sequence). This CDR3 is 15 amino acids long. Trimming pared 5 bases from V and 0 bases from J, leaving 15 bases between.

The CDR3 sequence: CAWSYQNEQYF. CDR3 nucleotide sequence: TGTGCCTGGAGTTATCAAAATGAGCAGTACTTC. The rearrangement joins TRBV30 to TRBJ2-5; no clear D gene. With 2 bases removed from V and 11 bases from J, the gap between germline ends came to 12 bases. The CDR3 has 11 amino acids. Germline loops: CDR1 GTSNPN, CDR2 SVGIG (reference sequence).

This chain links TRBV28 with TRBJ2-7; D not resolved. The germline CDR1 and CDR2 sequences are MDHEN and SYDVKM. CDR3 length equals 13 residues. With 5 bases removed from V and 6 bases from J, the gap between germline ends came to 14 bases. The CDR3 DNA sequence: TGTGCCAGCAGTGCCCCGCCATGGATCGAGCAGTACTTC. Amino acid sequence: CASSAPPWIEQYF.

This clonotype was seen a handful of times. The genes are TRBV11-2 and TRBJ2-7; a possible D gene is TRBD2 (5 bases). This CDR3 contains 15 residues. V was pared by 1 base and J by 0 bases, with 10 bases between. CDR1 and CDR2 (germline): SGHAT, FQNNGV. The CDR3 region is CASSLGSANSYEQYF. In nucleotides, the CDR3 is TGTGCCAGCAGCTTAGGTAGCGCCAACTCCTACGAGCAGTACTTC.

The rearrangement joins TRBV20-1 to TRBJ2-3, with a possible D match to TRBD2 (5 bases). Trimming took 2 bases from V and 3 from J, leaving 9 bases between them. Looked up from germline, CDR1 is DFQATT and CDR2 is SNEGSKA (reference sequence). The CDR3 extends over 13 amino acids. This CDR3 is CSARSSGTDTQYF. The CDR3 bases are TGCAGTGCTAGATCGAGCGGAACAGATACGCAGTATTTT.

This chain uses TRBV28 with TRBJ2-7; D is unresolved. The CDR3 consists of 15 residues. V gave up 4 bases and J gave up 3 bases, with 16 bases separating them. CDR1 and CDR2 (germline): MDHEN, SYDVKM. This CDR3 reads CASSSRHRVYYEQYF. The CDR3 DNA reads as TGTGCCAGCAGTTCCAGACACCGAGTTTACTACGAGCAGTACTTC.

The genes are TRBV2 and TRBJ1-2; D gene unclear. The V and J ends lost 3 bases and 5 bases respectively, with 7 bases between them. The CDR3 has 12 amino acids. The V gene's germline CDR1 is SNHLY and CDR2 FYNNEI. DNA of the CDR3: TGTGCCAGCAGTGATAGTAGTTATGGCTACACCTTC. Translating gives CASSDSSYGYTF.

The CDR3 DNA reads as TGTGCCAGCGACCAAGCGGCCGGGCTTGGGACCCAGTACTTC. The encoded protein is CASDQAAGLGTQYF. The chain is built from TRBV7-8 and TRBJ2-5; the D gene is possibly TRBD2 (5 bases). Germline-derived CDR1 and CDR2 are SGHVS and FQNEAQ. CDR3 length: 14 amino acids. The ends were cut back, 8 bases at V and 7 bases at J, with 20 bases in the middle.

The chain joins TRBV29-1 to TRBJ1-1; D unresolved. Trimming took 4 bases from V and 0 from J, leaving 9 bases between them. The CDR3 has 13 amino acids. Germline V lookup: CDR1 SQVTM, CDR2 ANQGSEA. CDR3 sequence (DNA): TGCAGCGTTGGGCCGGGATTGAACACTGAAGCTTTCTTT. As protein: CSVGPGLNTEAFF. The variable domain in full, with the rest retrieved from reference TRBV29-1 and TRBJ1-1, is SAVISQKPSRDICQRGTSLTIQCQVDSQVTMMFWYRQQPGQSLTLIATANQGSEATYESGFVIDKFPISRPNLTFSTLTVSNMSPEDSSIYLCSVGPGLNTEAFFGQGTRLTVV.

The chain uses TRBV29-1 and TRBJ2-1, with D tentatively TRBD1 or TRBD2 (5 bases each). The CDR3 is 12 residues long. Trimming pared 4 bases from V and 10 bases from J, leaving 14 bases between. From germline, CDR1 is SQVTM and CDR2 ANQGSEA. This chain's CDR3 is CSVAEGSYEQFF. CDR3 DNA: TGCAGCGTTGCTGAGGGGTCCTACGAGCAGTTCTTC.

This clonotype was seen many times. The chain combines TRBV5-1 with TRBJ2-3; 9 nucleotides align to TRBD2. In germline, CDR1 is SGHRS, CDR2 YFSETQ. CDR3 length: 16 amino acids. V trimming: 0 bases; J trimming: 1 base; junction bases outside the gene matches: 3. Written as DNA, the CDR3 is TGCGCCAGCAGCTTGGTTCCTAGCGGGGGCACAGATACGCAGTATTTT. This sequence encodes CASSLVPSGGTDTQYF.

This rearrangement joins TRBV5-1 to TRBJ2-1, with 9 bases fitting TRBD2. The J call may be faulty, since TRBJ2-7 better matches the DNA end. Per the germline V gene, CDR1 is SGHRS and CDR2 is YFSETQ. This CDR3 region has 15 residues. The CDR3 sequence is CASTTSGVLNNEQYF. The CDR3 DNA reads as TGCGCCAGCACGACTAGCGGTGTATTGAACAATGAGCAGTACTTC.

This rearrangement joins TRBV10-3 to TRBJ2-1, with 15 bases that match TRBD2. J gave up 0 bases and V 6 bases, and 3 bases lay outside the gene matches. Germline V gene data show CDR1 as ENHRY and CDR2 as SYGVKD. This CDR3 spans 17 amino acids. As DNA, the CDR3 is TGTGCCATCAGAGGGACTAGCGGGGGGACCTCCTACAATGAGCAGTTCTTC. Amino acids: CAIRGTSGGTSYNEQFF.

The chain recombines TRBV5-4 with TRBJ2-1, with 14 positions matching TRBD2. The CDR3 runs to 16 residues. Germline V CDR1 and CDR2: SGHNT, YYREEE (reference sequence). V dropped 4 bases and J dropped 6; count of bases not matched to a gene: 6. The CDR3 reads CASSRLGLAGANEQFF. Written as DNA, the CDR3 is TGTGCCAGCAGCCGACTGGGACTAGCGGGAGCCAATGAGCAGTTCTTC.

The genes are TRBV24-1 and TRBJ2-1, with D possibly being TRBD1 (5 bases). The assigned J gene may be wrong: the sequence end matches TRBJ2-7 better. The CDR3 is 12 residues long. Germline V CDR1 and CDR2: KGHDR, SFDVKD. CDR3 nucleotide sequence: TGTGCCACCAGTGAGTGGGGCAATGAGCAGTACTTC. It codes for CATSEWGNEQYF.

The chain is built from TRBV27 and TRBJ2-1; 7 bases are shared with TRBD2. Trimming cost V 5 bases and J 6 bases; bases outside gene matches: 13. This CDR3 has 16 amino acids. The germline V gene has CDR1 MNHEY and CDR2 SMNVEV (reference sequence). CDR3 nucleotides: TGTGCCAGCAGTAACCTTCAGCGGGGAGGACCCAATGAGCAGTTCTTC. It codes for CASSNLQRGGPNEQFF.